This T cell receptor beta chain was identified in a study of CD8+CD57+ T cells in acquired aplastic anemia. Study in general: Recorded DNA amounts for sorted CD4+ and CD8+ cells had an average of around 3.5 ug.

This clonotype was seen at least ten times. The CDR3 covers 14 residues. Germline V CDR1 and CDR2: SQVTM, ANQGSEA. Genomic DNA, the template, was used for profiling of the TCR beta VDJ and CDR3. Each CDR3 protein gets one entry after TCRdb re-called the reads with MiXCR. The table lists around 180,000 distinct CDR3 sequences, under 50% of them singletons. Patients selected for sequencing had displayed CD8+CD57+ cell expansion by flow cytometry. The chain recombines TRBV29-1 with TRBJ1-1; possibly TRBD1 for D (6 bases). This receptor was taken from a human donor with aplastic anemia. The material sequenced was sorted CD4+, CD8+, or CD8+CD57+ T cells (not recorded which) from PBMCs. DNA for the CDR3: TGCAGTGCAGGAGGGGGTGCTATGAACACTGAAGCTTTCTTT. This sequence encodes CSAGGGAMNTEAFF.